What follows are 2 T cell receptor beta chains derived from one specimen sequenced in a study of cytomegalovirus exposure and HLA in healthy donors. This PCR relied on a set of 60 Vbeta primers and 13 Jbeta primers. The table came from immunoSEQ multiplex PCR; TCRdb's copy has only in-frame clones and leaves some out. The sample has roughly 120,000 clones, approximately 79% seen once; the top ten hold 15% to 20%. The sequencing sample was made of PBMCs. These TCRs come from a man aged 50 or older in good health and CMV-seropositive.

CDR3 nucleotides: TGCGCCAGCAGTGTAACGACAGGCAGGAACACTGAAGCTTTCTTT. Encoded protein: CASSVTTGRNTEAFF. The chain combines TRBV5-1 with TRBJ1-1; possibly TRBD1 for D (6 bases). Trimming pared 5 bases from V and 1 base from J, leaving 15 bases between. Germline CDR1 SGHRS, CDR2 YFSETQ. The CDR3 is 15 amino acids.

The CDR3 reads CASSPQSSPTEAFF. Written as DNA, the CDR3 is TGTGCCAGCAGCCCCCAAAGTAGTCCCACTGAAGCTTTCTTT. The chain combines TRBV7-2 with TRBJ1-1; D is uncertain. The V gene lost 5 bases and the J gene lost 4 bases, with 14 bases spanning the gap. Per germline, CDR1 SGHTA and CDR2 FQGNSA. The CDR3 runs to 14 residues.